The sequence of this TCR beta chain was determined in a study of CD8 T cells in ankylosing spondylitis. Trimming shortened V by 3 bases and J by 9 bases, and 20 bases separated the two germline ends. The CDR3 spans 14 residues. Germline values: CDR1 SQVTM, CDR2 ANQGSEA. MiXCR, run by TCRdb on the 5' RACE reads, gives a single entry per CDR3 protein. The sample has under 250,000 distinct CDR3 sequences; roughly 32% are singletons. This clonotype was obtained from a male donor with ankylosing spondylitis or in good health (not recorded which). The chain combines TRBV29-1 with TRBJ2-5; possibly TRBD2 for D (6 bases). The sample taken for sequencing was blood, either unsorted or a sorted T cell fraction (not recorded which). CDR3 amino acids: CSVDQTGAPGAQYF. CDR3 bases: TGCAGCGTTGATCAGACTGGGGCACCGGGGGCCCAGTACTTC.